This note documents a single TCR beta chain sequence. Which antigen it targets is not known. Base qualities are not at hand, and no much larger clone is one base apart. This record comes from a study of OX40 agonist ivuxolimab in advanced cancers. General notes on the study: Ivuxolimab was a fully human IgG2 agonistic monoclonal antibody targeting the costimulatory receptor OX40 (CD134). The dose-escalation cohort was 80% to 90% male with a mean age of approximately 59 years, ranging from roughly 20 to 80. Intravenous ivuxolimab was administered to patients every 2 weeks at six dose levels: 0.01, 0.1, 0.3, 1.5, 3 and 10 mg/kg. Prior anti-PD-1, anti-PD-L1 or anti-CTLA-4 therapy was permitted, and 30% to 50% of dose-escalation patients had received checkpoint inhibitors. Peripheral TCRbeta sequencing aimed to test whether ivuxolimab altered TCR sequence diversity and caused clonal T-cell expansion. Three dose-escalation patients achieved partial responses, one with hepatocellular carcinoma and two with cutaneous melanoma. Of the approximately 54 patients in dose escalation, around 20 had hepatocellular carcinoma, about 15 had melanoma, 9 had renal cell carcinoma and 9 had head and neck cancer. The paper covers the monotherapy dose-escalation part of the phase I ivuxolimab trial, which included N ≈ 57 patients. Paper-wide results and their limitations: Which antigens the clonally expanded peripheral T cells were specific for was not determined. In the 0.1-3.0 mg/kg groups, partial responders were among the patients with the lowest normalized peripheral clonal expansion, particularly in CD8+ T cells. After ivuxolimab, CD8+ T cells had more expanded clones than CD4+ T cells on average. Low levels of normalized T-cell clonal expansion were also seen in some nonresponding patients. At doses of 0.1 to 3.0 mg/kg, clonal expansion of both CD4+ and CD8+ blood T cells was observed from baseline to week 6.

Genomic DNA was extracted from sorted cells for sequencing of the TCRbeta CDR3 region. TCRbeta CDR3 regions were sequenced using the immunoSEQ Assay. Not all clones reach the TCRdb copy of this immuneACCESS table, which keeps in-frame sequences only. Checked studies attribute under half of the gap to unresolved V genes and leave the rest unexplained. For this sample the table gives 20,000 to 25,000 clones, of which more than 65% were detected only once. The ten largest account for about 37% of the sample. Patients with a history of autoimmune disease or receiving systemic immunosuppression were excluded from the trial. In every dose cohort, peripheral blood was drawn for TCR sequencing at baseline, cycle 4 day 1, and cycle 7 day 1. The samples were taken from a phase I, first-in-human, multicenter, open-label dose-escalation trial of ivuxolimab. The trial enrolled adults with locally advanced or metastatic head and neck squamous cell, hepatocellular, melanoma or renal cell carcinoma. Before TCR sequencing, CD4+ T cells and CD8+ T cells from peripheral blood were sorted into separate populations.

Counted from cysteine to phenylalanine, this CDR3 has 12 amino acids. The DNA shown is the 36-base CDR3, in frame from base 1. Sequences SEHNR (CDR1) and FQNEAQ (CDR2) are obtained from the germline V gene (reference sequence). At the junction V is shortened by 1 base and J by 7 bases, with 7 bases in between. The chain is encoded by TRBV7-9 joined to TRBJ1-2, with no reliable assignment of the D segment. This TCR was recovered from an adult with an advanced solid tumor such as melanoma, head and neck, liver or kidney cancer. Sequenced here: CD4+ or CD8+ T cells sorted from blood, sampled in a trial of the OX40 agonist ivuxolimab. The CDR3 is CASSLGVSGYTF. DNA sequence: TGTGCCAGCAGCTTAGGGGTTAGTGGCTACACCTTC.